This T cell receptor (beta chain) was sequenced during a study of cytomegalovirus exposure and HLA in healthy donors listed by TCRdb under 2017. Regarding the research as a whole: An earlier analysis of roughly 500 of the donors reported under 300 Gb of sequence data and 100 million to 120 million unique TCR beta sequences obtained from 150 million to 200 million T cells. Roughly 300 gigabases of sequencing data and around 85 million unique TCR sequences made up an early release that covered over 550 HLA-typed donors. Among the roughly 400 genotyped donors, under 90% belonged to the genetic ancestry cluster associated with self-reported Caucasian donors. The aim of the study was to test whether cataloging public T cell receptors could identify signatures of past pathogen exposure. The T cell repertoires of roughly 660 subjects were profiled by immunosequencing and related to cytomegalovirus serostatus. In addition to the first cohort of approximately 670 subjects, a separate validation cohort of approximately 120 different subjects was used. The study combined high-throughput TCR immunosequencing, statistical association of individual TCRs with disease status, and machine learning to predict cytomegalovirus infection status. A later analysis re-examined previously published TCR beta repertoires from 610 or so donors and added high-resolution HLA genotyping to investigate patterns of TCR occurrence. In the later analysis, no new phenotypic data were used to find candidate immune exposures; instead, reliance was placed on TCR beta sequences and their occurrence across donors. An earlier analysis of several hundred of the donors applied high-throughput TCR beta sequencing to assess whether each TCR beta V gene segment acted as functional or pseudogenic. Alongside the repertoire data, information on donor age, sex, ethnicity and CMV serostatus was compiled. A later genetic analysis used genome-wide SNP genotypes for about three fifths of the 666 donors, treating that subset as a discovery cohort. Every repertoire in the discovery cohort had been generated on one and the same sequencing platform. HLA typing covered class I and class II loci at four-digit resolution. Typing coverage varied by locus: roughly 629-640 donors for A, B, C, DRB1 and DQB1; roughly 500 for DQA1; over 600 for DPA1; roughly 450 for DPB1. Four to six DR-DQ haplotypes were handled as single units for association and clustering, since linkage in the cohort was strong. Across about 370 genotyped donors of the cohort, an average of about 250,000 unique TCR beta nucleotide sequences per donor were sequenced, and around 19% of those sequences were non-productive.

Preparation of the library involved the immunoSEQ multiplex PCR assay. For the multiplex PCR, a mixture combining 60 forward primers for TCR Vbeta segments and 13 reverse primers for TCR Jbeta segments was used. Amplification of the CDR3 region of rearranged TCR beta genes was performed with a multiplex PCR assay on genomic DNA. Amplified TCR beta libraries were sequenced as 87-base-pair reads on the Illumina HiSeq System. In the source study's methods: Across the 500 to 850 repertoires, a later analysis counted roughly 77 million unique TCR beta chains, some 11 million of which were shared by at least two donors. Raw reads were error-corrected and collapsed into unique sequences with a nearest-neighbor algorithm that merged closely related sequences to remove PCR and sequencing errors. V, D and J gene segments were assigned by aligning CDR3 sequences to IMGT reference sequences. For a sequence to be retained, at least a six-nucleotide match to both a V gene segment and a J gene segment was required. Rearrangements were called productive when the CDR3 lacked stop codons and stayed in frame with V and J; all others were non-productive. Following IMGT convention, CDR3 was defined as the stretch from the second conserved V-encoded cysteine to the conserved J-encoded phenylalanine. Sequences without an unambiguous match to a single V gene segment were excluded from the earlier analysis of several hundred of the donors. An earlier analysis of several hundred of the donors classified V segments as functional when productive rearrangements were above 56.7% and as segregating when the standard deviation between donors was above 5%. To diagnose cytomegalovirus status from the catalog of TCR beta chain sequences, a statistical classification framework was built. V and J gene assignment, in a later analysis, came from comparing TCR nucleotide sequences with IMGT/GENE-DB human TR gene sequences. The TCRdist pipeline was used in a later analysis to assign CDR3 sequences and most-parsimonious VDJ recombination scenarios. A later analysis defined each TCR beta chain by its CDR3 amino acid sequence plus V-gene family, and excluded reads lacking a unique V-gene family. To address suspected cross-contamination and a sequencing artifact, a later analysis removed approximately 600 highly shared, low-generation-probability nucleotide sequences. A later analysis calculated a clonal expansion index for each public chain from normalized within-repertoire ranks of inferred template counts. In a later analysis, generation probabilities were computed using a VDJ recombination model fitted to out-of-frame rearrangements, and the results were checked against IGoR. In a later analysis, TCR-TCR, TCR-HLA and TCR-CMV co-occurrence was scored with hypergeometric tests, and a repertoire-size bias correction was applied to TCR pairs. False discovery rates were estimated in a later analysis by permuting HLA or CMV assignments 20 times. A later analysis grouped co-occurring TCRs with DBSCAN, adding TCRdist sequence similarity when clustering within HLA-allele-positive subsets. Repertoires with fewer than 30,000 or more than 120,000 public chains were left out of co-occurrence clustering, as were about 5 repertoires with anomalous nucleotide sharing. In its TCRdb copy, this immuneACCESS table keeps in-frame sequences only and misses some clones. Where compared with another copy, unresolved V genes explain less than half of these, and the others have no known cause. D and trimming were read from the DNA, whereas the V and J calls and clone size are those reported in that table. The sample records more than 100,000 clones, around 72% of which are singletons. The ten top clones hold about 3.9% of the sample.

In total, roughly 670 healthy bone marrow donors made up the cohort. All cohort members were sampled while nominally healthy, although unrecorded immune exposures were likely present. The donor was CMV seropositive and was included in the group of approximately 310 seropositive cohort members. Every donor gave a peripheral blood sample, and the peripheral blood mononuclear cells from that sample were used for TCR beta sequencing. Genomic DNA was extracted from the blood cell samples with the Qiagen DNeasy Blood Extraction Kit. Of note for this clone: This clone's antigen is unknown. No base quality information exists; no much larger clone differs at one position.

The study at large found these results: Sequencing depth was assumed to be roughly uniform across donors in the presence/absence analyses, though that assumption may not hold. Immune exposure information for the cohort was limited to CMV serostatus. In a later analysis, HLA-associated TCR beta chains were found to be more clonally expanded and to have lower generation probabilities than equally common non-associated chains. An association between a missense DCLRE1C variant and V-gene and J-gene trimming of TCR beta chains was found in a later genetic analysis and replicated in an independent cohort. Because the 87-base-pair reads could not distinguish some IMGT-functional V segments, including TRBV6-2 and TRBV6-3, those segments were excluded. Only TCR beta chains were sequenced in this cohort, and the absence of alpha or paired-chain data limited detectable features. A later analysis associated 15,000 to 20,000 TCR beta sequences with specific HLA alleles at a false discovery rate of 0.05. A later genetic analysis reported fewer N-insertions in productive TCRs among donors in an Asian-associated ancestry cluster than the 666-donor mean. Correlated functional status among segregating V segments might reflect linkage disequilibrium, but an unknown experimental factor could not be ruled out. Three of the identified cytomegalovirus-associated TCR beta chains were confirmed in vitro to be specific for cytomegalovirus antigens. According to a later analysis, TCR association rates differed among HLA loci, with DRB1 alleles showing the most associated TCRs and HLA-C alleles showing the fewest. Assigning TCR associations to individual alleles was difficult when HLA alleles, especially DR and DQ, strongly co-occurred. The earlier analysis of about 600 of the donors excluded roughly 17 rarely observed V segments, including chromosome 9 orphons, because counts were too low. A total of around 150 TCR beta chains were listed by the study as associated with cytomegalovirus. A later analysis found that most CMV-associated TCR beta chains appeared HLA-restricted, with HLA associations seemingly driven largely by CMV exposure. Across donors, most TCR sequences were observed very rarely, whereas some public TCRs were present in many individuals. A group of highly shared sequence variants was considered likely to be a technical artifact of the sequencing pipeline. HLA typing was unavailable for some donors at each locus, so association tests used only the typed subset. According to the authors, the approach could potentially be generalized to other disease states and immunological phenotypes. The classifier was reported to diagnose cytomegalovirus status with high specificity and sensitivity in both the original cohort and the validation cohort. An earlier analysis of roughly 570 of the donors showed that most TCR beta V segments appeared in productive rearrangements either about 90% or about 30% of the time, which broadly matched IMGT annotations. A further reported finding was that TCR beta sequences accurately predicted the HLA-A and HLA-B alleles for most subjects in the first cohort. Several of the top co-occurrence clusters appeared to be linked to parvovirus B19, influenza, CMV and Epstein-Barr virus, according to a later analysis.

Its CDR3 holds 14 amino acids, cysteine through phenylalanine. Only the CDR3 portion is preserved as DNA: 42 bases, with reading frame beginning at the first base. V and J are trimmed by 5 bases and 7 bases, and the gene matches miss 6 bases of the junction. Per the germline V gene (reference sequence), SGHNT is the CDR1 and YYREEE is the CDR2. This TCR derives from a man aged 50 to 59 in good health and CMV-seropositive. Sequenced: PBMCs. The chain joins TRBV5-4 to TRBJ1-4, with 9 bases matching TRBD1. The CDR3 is CASSAGQGREKLFF. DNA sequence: TGTGCCAGCAGTGCCGGACAGGGGCGTGAAAAACTGTTTTTT.